This T cell receptor (beta chain) was recovered during a study of blood T cell repertoires in COVID-19 (TCRdb year 2020). Regarding the complete study: The collaborator samples originated in the United States, Italy and Spain and spanned the acute and convalescent phases of COVID-19. The prospective study material was composed of cDNA or gDNA derived from T cells, B-cell-depleted T cells, or PBMCs. Deeply sampled blood TCRbeta repertoires from subjects exposed to, actively infected with, or recovered from COVID-19 were included in the dataset. The repertoires were released in a freely available public database meant as a resource for research on the immune response to SARS-CoV-2. The samples were drawn from the first 160 participants of the ongoing ImmuneRACE study and from 950 to 1,500 subjects provided by 6 global collaborators. A de-identified subject ID, COVID-19 status, age in years and sex were almost always included in the sample metadata. HLA class I and class II types, where available, came from metadata supplied by the sample provider rather than from assay-based typing. Study-wide findings and limitations: Clinical and demographic metadata were provided uncurated, with the amount varying by source and participant.

The immunoSEQ Assay, a bias-controlled multiplex PCR, was used to amplify TCRbeta CDR3 regions from genomic DNA. On the study's bioinformatics: Nucleated cell counts per sample were estimated from amplification of reference gene primers within the assay. To quantify the absolute abundance of each unique TCRbeta CDR3 rearrangement, sequence reads were collapsed and filtered. For each sample, productive Simpson clonality was calculated by taking the square root of Simpson's diversity index across productive rearrangements. TCRdb re-hosts the immuneACCESS table, in-frame sequences only. Its copies lack some clones; in the studies checked, an unresolved V gene accounts for under half of them, and the cause for the rest is not known. V, J and clone size derive from that table, while D and trimming were established from the DNA sequence. This sample comprises fewer than 85,000 clones, 70% to 90% of them detected only once. The top ten constitute approximately 4.4% of the sample.

In this sample, this clone turned up once. Its specific antigen is unknown. No per-base quality is available; no much larger clone lies one base away. Measured from the cysteine to the phenylalanine, the CDR3 is 14 residues long. Only CDR3 DNA is held: 42 bases, read in frame from base 1. The germline V gene supplies CDR1 SNHLY and CDR2 FYNNEI. The germline ends are 14 bases apart after V is trimmed by 6 bases and J by 2 bases. The collaborating institutions used their own protocols to collect whole blood in K2EDTA tubes. For TCRbeta analysis, collaborators shipped samples as frozen whole blood, isolated PBMCs, or DNA extracted from either of those sample types.

Recombination connected TRBV2 to TRBJ2-7; a confident D gene designation cannot be given. The sequenced sample was peripheral blood. This receptor was identified in a man in his forties or fifties with active COVID-19. The DNA sequence reads TGTGCCAGCAGCGCCCCCCCGAGCGCCTACGAGCAGTACTTC. It translates as CASSAPPSAYEQYF. With all but the CDR3 taken from the reference TRBV2 and TRBJ2-7 genes, the full variable domain is: EPEVTQTPSHQVTQMGQEVILRCVPISNHLYFYWYRQILGQKVEFLVSFYNNEISEKSEIFDDQFSVERPDGSNFTLKIRSTKLEDSAMYFCASSAPPSAYEQYFGPGTRLTVT.